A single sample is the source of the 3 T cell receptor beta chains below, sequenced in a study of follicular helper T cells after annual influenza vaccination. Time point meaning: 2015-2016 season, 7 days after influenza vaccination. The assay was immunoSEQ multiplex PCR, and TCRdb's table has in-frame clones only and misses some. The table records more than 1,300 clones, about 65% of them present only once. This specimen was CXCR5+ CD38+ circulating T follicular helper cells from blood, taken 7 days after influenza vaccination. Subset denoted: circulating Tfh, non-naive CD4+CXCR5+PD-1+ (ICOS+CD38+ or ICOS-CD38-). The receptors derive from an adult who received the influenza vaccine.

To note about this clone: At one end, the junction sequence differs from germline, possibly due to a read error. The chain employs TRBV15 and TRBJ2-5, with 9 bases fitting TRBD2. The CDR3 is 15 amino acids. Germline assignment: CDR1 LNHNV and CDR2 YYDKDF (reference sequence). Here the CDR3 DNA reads TGTGCCGCCAGCAGAGGGGGACTAGCCCAAGAGACCCAGTACTTC. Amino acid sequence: CAASRGGLAQETQYF.

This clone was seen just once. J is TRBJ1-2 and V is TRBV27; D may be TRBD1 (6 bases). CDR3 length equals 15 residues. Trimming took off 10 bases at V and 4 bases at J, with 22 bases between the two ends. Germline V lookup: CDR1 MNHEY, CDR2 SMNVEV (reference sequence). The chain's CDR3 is CATTIRPGATYGYTF. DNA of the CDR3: TGTGCCACCACAATCCGTCCGGGGGCGACCTATGGCTACACCTTC.

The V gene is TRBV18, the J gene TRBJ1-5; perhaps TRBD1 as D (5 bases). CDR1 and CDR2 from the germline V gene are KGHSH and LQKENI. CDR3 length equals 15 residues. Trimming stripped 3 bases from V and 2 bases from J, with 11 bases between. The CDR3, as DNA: TGTGCCAGCTCACCGCAGGGATGGGGCAATCAGCCCCAGCATTTT. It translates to CASSPQGWGNQPQHF.